Below, 20 T cell receptor beta chains from the same sample are listed, as sequenced in a study of blood T cells in healthy people across ages. Primed by a sample-barcoded 5' primer and a J-beta primer mix, a second PCR proceeded for roughly 6 to 12 cycles. From the 5' RACE reads, TCRdb called clonotypes with MiXCR, one entry per CDR3 protein. In the table there are 910,000 or so distinct CDR3 sequences, roughly 51% of which are singletons. What was sequenced was blood. The receptors were sampled from a woman aged 60-70 years in good health.

This clonotype was detected only a few times. The chain recombines TRBV6-5 with TRBJ2-7; 8 bases fit TRBD1. CDR1 and CDR2 (germline): MNHEY, SVGAGI. The CDR3 length is 16 residues. V shed 0 bases, J shed 4 bases, and the junction held 8 bases outside the gene matches. The DNA of the CDR3 is TGTGCCAGCAGTTACTCGACAGGGGCGACCCCGTACGAGCAGTACTTC. The encoded protein is CASSYSTGATPYEQYF.

This clonotype was seen a handful of times. The genes are TRBV9 and TRBJ2-6; the match to TRBD1 covers 9 bases. V lost 3 bases and J lost 0; bases outside the gene matches: 1. CDR3 length: 16 amino acids. Germline assignment: CDR1 SGDLS and CDR2 YYNGEE. The CDR3 DNA reads as TGTGCCAGCAGCGGGACAGGGGTCTCTGGGGCCAACGTCCTGACTTTC. Residues: CASSGTGVSGANVLTF.

To note about this clonotype: At one boundary the junction diverges from the germline segment, which might be a read error. The chain is built from TRBV6-5 and TRBJ2-3, with 7 bases matching TRBD2. Looked up from germline, CDR1 is MNHEY and CDR2 is SVGAGI. The CDR3 sequence is 14 residues long. CDR3 DNA: TGTGCCAGCAGTTACTCGACTAGCATAGATACGCAGTATTTT. As protein: CASSYSTSIDTQYF.

The chain combines TRBV28 with TRBJ1-5, with D hard to call. The CDR3 contains 13 residues. The germline V gene encodes CDR1 MDHEN and CDR2 SYDVKM. The germline V and J ends were trimmed by 5 bases and 11 bases, with 16 bases remaining between them. CDR3 nucleotide sequence: TGTGCCAGCAGTGTAACGCGTATGGTGACCCAGCATTTT. Its translation is CASSVTRMVTQHF.

The rearrangement links TRBV5-1 to TRBJ2-7, with TRBD2 as a possible D gene (6 bases). Germline loops: CDR1 SGHRS, CDR2 YFSETQ. Trimming stripped 3 bases from V and 7 bases from J, with 17 bases between. CDR3 length equals 14 residues. The CDR3 loop is CASSSAGKTGEQYF. The CDR3 nucleotides are TGCGCCAGCAGCTCAGCGGGTAAAACGGGGGAGCAGTACTTC.

This clonotype was observed a few times. V and J are TRBV13 and TRBJ2-1; D unresolved. Germline V gene sequence: CDR1 PRHDT, CDR2 FYEKMQ (reference sequence). Trimming shortened V by 2 bases and J by 5 bases, and 10 bases separated the two germline ends. This CDR3 comprises 14 residues. The CDR3 bases are TGTGCCAGCAGCTTAACGCTTAAAGACAATGAGCAGTTCTTC. Amino acid sequence: CASSLTLKDNEQFF.

The rearrangement joins TRBV6-1 to TRBJ2-7; D remains ambiguous. The CDR3 has 14 amino acids. Germline V gene sequence: CDR1 MNHNS, CDR2 SASEGT. V was trimmed by 7 bases and J by 0 bases, leaving 13 bases between them. In DNA form, the CDR3 reads TGTGCCAGCAATCCCCTTCTATCCTCCTACGAGCAGTACTTC. It encodes CASNPLLSSYEQYF.

Concerning this clonotype itself: One end of the junction is discordant with germline, which a read error may explain. J is TRBJ2-3 and V is TRBV25-1; 9 bases are a match to TRBD1. Germline V gene sequence: CDR1 MGHDK, CDR2 SYGVNS. This CDR3 spans 14 amino acids. This chain's CDR3 is CASRGTGLTDAQYF. The CDR3 DNA reads as TGTGCCAGCAGGGGGACAGGGTTAACAGATGCGCAGTATTTT.

The chain recombines TRBV2 with TRBJ2-4, with D perhaps TRBD1 or TRBD2 (5 bases each). Gene TRBJ2-7 matches the end of the DNA better, so the J call may be wrong. Germline-derived CDR1 and CDR2 are SNHLY and FYNNEI. CDR3 length: 14 residues. The CDR3 bases are TGTGCCAGCACAGTATCAAGAGGGACGTACGAGCAGTACTTC. Translated: CASTVSRGTYEQYF.

This clonotype occurred once. The V and J genes are TRBV2 and TRBJ2-4, with D uncertain. The J call may be wrong; the DNA end is better matched by TRBJ2-7. This CDR3 region has 15 residues. Per germline, CDR1 SNHLY and CDR2 FYNNEI. CDR3 bases: TGTGCCAGCAGTGAAGCGCTCAGCAGGACCTACGAGCAGTACTTC. Its protein is CASSEALSRTYEQYF.

This clonotype was counted ten times or more. The DNA of the CDR3 is TGTGCCAGCAGCCCAAAACTAATCTACGAGCAGTACTTC. It translates to CASSPKLIYEQYF. V usage is TRBV7-9 and J usage is TRBJ2-7; D is undetermined. Germline V lookup: CDR1 SEHNR, CDR2 FQNEAQ (reference sequence). Trimming took off 5 bases at V and 3 bases at J, with 11 bases between the two ends. CDR3 size: 13 residues. Variable domain in full (rest from reference TRBV7-9 and TRBJ2-7): DTGVSQNPRHKITKRGQNVTFRCDPISEHNRLYWYRQTLGQGPEFLTYFQNEAQLEKSRLLSDRFSAERPKGSFSTLEIQRTEQGDSAMYLCASSPKLIYEQYFGPGTRLTVT.

As concerns this clonotype: The junction does not match germline at one end; this may be a read error. This chain joins TRBV28 and TRBJ2-5; TRBD1 agrees at 8 bases. The end of the DNA aligns better with TRBJ2-1, so the J call may be wrong. The CDR3 loop spans 13 amino acids. Germline CDR1 is MDHEN and CDR2 is SYDVKM. In nucleotides, the CDR3 is TGTGTCAGCATGGACAGGGCTAAAGGTCCCCAGTTCTTC. Encoded protein: CVSMDRAKGPQFF.

The table lists this clonotype with a few counts. J is TRBJ2-3 and V is TRBV5-1; possible D gene TRBD1, 5 bases. This CDR3 spans 15 amino acids. Germline V CDR1 and CDR2: SGHRS, YFSETQ. The V end lost 4 bases, the J end lost 0 bases, and 12 bases lay between the germline ends. This chain's CDR3 is CASSLDTTSTDTQYF. The CDR3 DNA follows: TGCGCCAGCAGCCTGGACACGACGAGCACAGATACGCAGTATTTT.

This clonotype has a single count. J is TRBJ2-7 and V is TRBV2; the D is unclear. CDR1 is SNHLY and CDR2 is FYNNEI in the germline V gene. V was cut by 6 bases and J by 2 bases, with 17 bases left in between. This CDR3 comprises 15 residues. CDR3 coding DNA: TGTGCCAGCAGGAAGTTCAGGCCTTATACCTACGAGCAGTACTTC. Amino acid sequence: CASRKFRPYTYEQYF.

Concerning this clonotype itself: The junction shows a germline mismatch at one end, possibly a read error. The CDR3 loop reads CTSSLAESYEQYF. Here the CDR3 DNA reads TGTACCAGCAGCCTAGCGGAAAGCTACGAGCAGTACTTC. The chain carries TRBV7-7 and TRBJ2-5; 7 bases line up with TRBD2. Matching the DNA end better, TRBJ2-7 makes the J call doubtful. Looked up from germline, CDR1 is SSHAT and CDR2 is FNYEAQ (reference sequence). The length of the CDR3 is 13 residues.

This clonotype came up a few times. J is TRBJ2-1 and V is TRBV7-8; 8 nucleotides agree with TRBD2. Germline CDR1 is SGHVS and CDR2 is FQNEAQ. The junction had 11 bases not matched to a gene; V was cut back by 5 bases and J by 8 bases. The CDR3 runs to 15 residues. The CDR3 DNA sequence: TGTGCCAGCAGCACGAGCAGACTAGCGTGGGATGAGCAGTTCTTC. It encodes CASSTSRLAWDEQFF. Full variable domain (outside the CDR3, taken from reference TRBV7-8 and TRBJ2-1): GAGVSQSPRYKVAKRGQDVALRCDPISGHVSLFWYQQALGQGPEFLTYFQNEAQLDKSGLPSDRFFAERPEGSVSTLKIQRTQQEDSAVYLCASSTSRLAWDEQFFGPGTRLTVL.

This clonotype was seen a few times. The rearrangement uses TRBV20-1 and TRBJ1-2; a possible D gene is TRBD1 (5 bases). Germline V lookup: CDR1 DFQATT, CDR2 SNEGSKA (reference sequence). The CDR3 is made up of 13 amino acids. V gave up 3 bases and J gave up 4 bases, with 12 bases separating them. The CDR3 reads CSAREGRGYGYTF. The CDR3 bases are TGCAGTGCTAGGGAGGGGCGGGGCTATGGCTACACCTTC.

This chain links TRBV4-3 with TRBJ2-3; D uncertain. Germline CDR1 reads LGHNA; CDR2 reads YSLEER. The CDR3 is 14 residues long. V shed 0 bases and J shed 4 bases, with 8 bases lying between them. The CDR3 loop reads CASSQDLGSDTQYF. The CDR3 DNA is TGCGCCAGCAGCCAAGACCTAGGATCAGATACGCAGTATTTT.

This clonotype occurred a few times. The V call is TRBV9, the J call TRBJ1-2; D is unresolved. Trimming took off 5 bases at V and 4 bases at J, with 9 bases between the two ends. The CDR3 spans 12 residues. CDR1 and CDR2 (germline): SGDLS, YYNGEE. For the CDR3, the DNA is TGTGCCAGCAGATCGACGGTCTATGGCTACACCTTC. This codes for CASRSTVYGYTF.

About this clonotype: One end of the junction does not line up with germline, which may come from a read error. The V call is TRBV7-6, the J call TRBJ2-4; 12 bases fit TRBD2. The DNA matches TRBJ2-7 better at its end, which makes the J call doubtful. This CDR3 contains 20 residues. The V gene's germline CDR1 is SGHVS and CDR2 FNYEAQ. CDR3 amino acids: CVSSQEPSGRGNVGRDEQYF. In DNA, the CDR3 is TGTGTCAGCAGCCAAGAGCCTAGCGGGAGGGGCAATGTAGGTCGAGACGAGCAGTACTTC.